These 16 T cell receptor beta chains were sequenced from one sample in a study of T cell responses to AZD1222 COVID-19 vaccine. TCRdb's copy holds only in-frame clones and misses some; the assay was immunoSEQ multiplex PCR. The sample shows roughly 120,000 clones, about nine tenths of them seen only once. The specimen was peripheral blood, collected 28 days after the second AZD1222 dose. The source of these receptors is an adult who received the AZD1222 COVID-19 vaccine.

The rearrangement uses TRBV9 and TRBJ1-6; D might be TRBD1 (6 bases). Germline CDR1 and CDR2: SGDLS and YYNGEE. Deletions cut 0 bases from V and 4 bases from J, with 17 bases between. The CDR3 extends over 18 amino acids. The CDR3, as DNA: TGTGCCAGCAGCGTAGATGGCAGGGGAAGGTGGTATAATTCACCCCTCCACTTT. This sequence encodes CASSVDGRGRWYNSPLHF.

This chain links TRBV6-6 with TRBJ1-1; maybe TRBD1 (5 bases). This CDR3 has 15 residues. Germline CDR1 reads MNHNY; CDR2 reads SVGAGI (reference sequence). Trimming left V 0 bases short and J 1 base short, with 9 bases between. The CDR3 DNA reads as TGTGCCAGCAGTTACTCAGGGGATGGGAACACTGAAGCTTTCTTT. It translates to CASSYSGDGNTEAFF.

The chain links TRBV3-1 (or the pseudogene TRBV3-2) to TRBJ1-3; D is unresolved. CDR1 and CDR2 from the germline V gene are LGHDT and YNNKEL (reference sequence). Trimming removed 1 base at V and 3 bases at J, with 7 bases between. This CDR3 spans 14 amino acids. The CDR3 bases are TGTGCCAGCAGCCAAGTACATGGTGGAAACACCATATATTTT. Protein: CASSQVHGGNTIYF.

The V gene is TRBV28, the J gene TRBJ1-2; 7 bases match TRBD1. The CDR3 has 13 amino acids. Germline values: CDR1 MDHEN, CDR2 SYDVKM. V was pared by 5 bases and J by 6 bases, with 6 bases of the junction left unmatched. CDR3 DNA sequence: TGTGCCAGCAGTACCGGACAGGATCATGGCTACACCTTC. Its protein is CASSTGQDHGYTF.

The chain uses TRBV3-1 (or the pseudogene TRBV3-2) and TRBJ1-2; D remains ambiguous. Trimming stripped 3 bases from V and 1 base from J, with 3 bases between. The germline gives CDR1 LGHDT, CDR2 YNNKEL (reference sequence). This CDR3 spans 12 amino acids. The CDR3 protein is CASSQGNYGYTF. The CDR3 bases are TGTGCCAGCAGCCAGGGTAACTATGGCTACACCTTC.

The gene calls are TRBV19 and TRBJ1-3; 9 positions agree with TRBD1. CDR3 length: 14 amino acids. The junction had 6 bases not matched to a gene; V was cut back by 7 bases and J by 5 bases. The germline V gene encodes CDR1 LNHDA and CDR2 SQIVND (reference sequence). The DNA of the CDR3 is TGTGCCAGTAAAACGGACAGGGGAAGAAACACCATATATTTT. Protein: CASKTDRGRNTIYF.

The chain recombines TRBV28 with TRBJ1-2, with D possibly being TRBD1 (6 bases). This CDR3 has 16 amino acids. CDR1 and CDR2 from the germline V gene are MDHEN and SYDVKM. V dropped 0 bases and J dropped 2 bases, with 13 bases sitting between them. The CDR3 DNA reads TGTGCCAGCAGTTTATGGATGACAGGATTAAACTATGGCTACACCTTC. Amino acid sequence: CASSLWMTGLNYGYTF.

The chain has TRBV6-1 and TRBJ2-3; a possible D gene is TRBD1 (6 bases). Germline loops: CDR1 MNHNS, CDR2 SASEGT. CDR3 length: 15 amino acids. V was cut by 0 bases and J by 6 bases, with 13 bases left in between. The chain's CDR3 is CASSEAIRGWDTQYF. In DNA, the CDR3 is TGTGCCAGCAGTGAAGCGATTAGGGGGTGGGATACGCAGTATTTT.

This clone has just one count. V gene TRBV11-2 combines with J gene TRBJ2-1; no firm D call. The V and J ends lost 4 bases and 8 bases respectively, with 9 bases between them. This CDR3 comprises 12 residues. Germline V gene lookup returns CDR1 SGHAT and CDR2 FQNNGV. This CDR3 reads CASSSDDHEQFF. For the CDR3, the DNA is TGTGCCAGCAGCTCGGACGACCATGAGCAGTTCTTC.

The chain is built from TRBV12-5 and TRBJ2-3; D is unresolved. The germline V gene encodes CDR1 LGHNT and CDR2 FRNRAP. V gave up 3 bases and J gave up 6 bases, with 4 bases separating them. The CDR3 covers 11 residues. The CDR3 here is CASGFGDTQYF. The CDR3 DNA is TGTGCTAGTGGTTTTGGGGATACGCAGTATTTT.

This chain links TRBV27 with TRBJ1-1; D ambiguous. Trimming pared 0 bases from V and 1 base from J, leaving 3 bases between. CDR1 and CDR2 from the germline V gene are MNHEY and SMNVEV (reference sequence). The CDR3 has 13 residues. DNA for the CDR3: TGTGCCAGCAGTTTATCGTGGAACACTGAAGCTTTCTTT. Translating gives CASSLSWNTEAFF.

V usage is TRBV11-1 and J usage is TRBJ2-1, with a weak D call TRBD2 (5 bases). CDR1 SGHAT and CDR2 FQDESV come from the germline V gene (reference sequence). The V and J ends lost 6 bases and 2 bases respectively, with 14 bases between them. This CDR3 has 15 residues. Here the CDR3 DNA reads TGTGCCAGCAGTCTCAGCGGTTCCGCCTACAATGAGCAGTTCTTC. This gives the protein CASSLSGSAYNEQFF.

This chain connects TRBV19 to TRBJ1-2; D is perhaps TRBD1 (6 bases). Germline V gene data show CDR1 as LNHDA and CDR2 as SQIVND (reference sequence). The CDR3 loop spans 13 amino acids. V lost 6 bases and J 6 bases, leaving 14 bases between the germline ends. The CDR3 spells CASSPTGGHGYTF. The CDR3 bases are TGTGCCAGTAGCCCTACGGGGGGGCATGGCTACACCTTC.

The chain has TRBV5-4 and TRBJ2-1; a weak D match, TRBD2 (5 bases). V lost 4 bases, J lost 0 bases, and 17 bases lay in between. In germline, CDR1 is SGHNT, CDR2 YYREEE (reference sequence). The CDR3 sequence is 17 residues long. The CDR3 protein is CASSGSTGEISYNEQFF. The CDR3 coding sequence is TGTGCCAGCAGCGGGTCCACCGGGGAAATCTCCTACAATGAGCAGTTCTTC.

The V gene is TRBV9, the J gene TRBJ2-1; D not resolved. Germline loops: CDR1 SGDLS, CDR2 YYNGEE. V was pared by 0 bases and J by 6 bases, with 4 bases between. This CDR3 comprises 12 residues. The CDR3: CASSVAINEQFF. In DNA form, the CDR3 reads TGTGCCAGCAGCGTAGCAATCAATGAGCAGTTCTTC. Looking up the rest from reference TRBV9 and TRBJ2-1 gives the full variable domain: DSGVTQTPKHLITATGQRVTLRCSPRSGDLSVYWYQQSLDQGLQFLIQYYNGEERAKGNILERFSAQQFPDLHSELNLSSLELGDSALYFCASSVAINEQFFGPGTRLTVL.

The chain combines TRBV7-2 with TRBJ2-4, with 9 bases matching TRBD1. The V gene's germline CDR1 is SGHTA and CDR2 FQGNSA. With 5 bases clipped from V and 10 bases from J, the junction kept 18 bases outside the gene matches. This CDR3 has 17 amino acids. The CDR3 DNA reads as TGTGCCAGCAGCACCAGGGGAGGACAGGGGCCCTCCGCAATTCAGTACTTC. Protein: CASSTRGGQGPSAIQYF.